The entry below describes one T cell receptor beta chain. TCRdb reprocessed the RT-PCR reads with MiXCR, giving one entry per CDR3 protein. The sample records roughly 180,000 distinct CDR3 sequences, around a tenth being singletons. Trimming shortened V by 4 bases and J by 2 bases, and 14 bases separated the two germline ends. CDR1 and CDR2 (germline): SGHTA, FQGNSA. The CDR3 is made up of 15 amino acids. These data are taken from a study of response to subunit inactivated influenza vaccine. The TCR sequence derives from a man between 45 and 60 years old who received an inactivated influenza vaccine. The gene calls are TRBV7-2 and TRBJ2-5, with a possible D match to TRBD2 (6 bases). The sample in question was non-naive T cells sorted from PBMCs, obtained on the day of vaccination. DNA for the CDR3: TGTGCCAGCAGCTCAACTCCGGGACTGCAAGAGACCCAGTACTTC. This gives the protein CASSSTPGLQETQYF.